This T cell receptor (beta chain) was identified during a study of blood T cell repertoires in COVID-19. Clones were read by immunoSEQ multiplex PCR, and TCRdb kept only the in-frame ones, dropping some. The table shows about 220,000 clones, with approximately 83% occurring only once. The germline V and J ends were trimmed by 1 base and 0 bases, with 9 bases remaining between them. This CDR3 has 15 amino acids. Germline-derived CDR1 and CDR2 are MNHEY and SMNVEV (reference sequence). What was sequenced was PBMCs or T cells enriched from blood (not recorded which). V is TRBV27 and J is TRBJ1-1, with D perhaps TRBD1 (6 bases). This TCR was recovered from a woman aged 55-75 years who had recovered from COVID-19. The CDR3 sequence: CASSLLGAVNTEAFF. As DNA, the CDR3 is TGTGCCAGCAGTTTATTGGGGGCTGTGAACACTGAAGCTTTCTTT.